This TCR beta chain was observed in a study of blood T cell repertoires in COVID-19. Whole-study context: COVID-19 samples from acute and convalescent phases originated in the United States, Italy and Spain. T cells, B-cell-depleted T cells, or PBMCs provided the cDNA or gDNA that served as material.

Allocation to cohorts depended on clinical history reported by the participants. Only a few counts were recorded for this clone. Some clones are missing from TCRdb's copy, which holds only in-frame ones; the method was immunoSEQ multiplex PCR. The data show 270,000 or so clones, approximately 90% seen once. V gave up 4 bases and J gave up 1 base; unmatched junction bases: 10. This CDR3 has 16 amino acids. In germline, CDR1 is MGHRA, CDR2 YSYEKL. This chain uses TRBV4-1 with TRBJ2-7; 7 nucleotides align to TRBD2. The sample comprised PBMCs or T cells enriched from blood (not recorded which). The TCR was taken from a woman aged 30 to 39 with acute COVID-19. CDR3 coding DNA: TGCGCCAGCAGCCTTAGCCAGGCTAGCGGATCCTACGAGCAGTACTTC. It yields the protein CASSLSQASGSYEQYF.